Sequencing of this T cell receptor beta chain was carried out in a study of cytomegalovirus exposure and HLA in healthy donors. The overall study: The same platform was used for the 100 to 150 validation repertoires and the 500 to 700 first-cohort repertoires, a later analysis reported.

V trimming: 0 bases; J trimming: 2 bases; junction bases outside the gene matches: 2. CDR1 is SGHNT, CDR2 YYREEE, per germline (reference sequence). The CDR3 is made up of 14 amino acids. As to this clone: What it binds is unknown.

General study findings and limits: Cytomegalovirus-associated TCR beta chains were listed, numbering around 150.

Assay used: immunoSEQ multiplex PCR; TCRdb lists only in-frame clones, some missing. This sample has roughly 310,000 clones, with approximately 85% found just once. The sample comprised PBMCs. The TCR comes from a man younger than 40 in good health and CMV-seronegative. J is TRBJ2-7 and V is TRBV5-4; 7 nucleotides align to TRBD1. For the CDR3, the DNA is TGTGCCAGCAGCTTGGAGGGGGCGACCTACGAGCAGTACTTC. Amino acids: CASSLEGATYEQYF.